Below are 27 T cell receptor beta chains sequenced from a single sample in a study of blood T cell repertoires in COVID-19. Produced via immunoSEQ multiplex PCR; TCRdb's table is partial and in-frame only. The sample carries some 210,000 clones, 75% to 90% recorded once. The specimen was peripheral blood. These receptors were taken from a man between 60 and 75 years old who had recovered from COVID-19.

The chain is built from TRBV4-1 and TRBJ1-2; maybe TRBD1 (5 bases). V lost 1 base to trimming and J lost 8 bases, with 17 bases between them. CDR3 size: 15 residues. Germline V gene lookup returns CDR1 MGHRA and CDR2 YSYEKL. CDR3: CASSQGPTARLGYTF. In DNA, the CDR3 is TGCGCCAGCAGCCAAGGCCCGACAGCGCGTCTGGGCTACACCTTC.

This clone was found once. The V gene is TRBV6-5, the J gene TRBJ1-6; D gene uncertain. Trimming took 8 bases from V and 6 from J, leaving 11 bases between them. This CDR3 region has 13 residues. Germline values: CDR1 MNHEY, CDR2 SVGAGI. The CDR3 is CASSFPPNSPLHF. The CDR3 nucleotides are TGTGCCAGCTCTTTCCCCCCTAATTCACCCCTCCACTTT.

The chain combines TRBV2 with TRBJ2-2; D remains ambiguous. CDR3 length equals 14 residues. Germline CDR1 and CDR2: SNHLY and FYNNEI. The V end lost 6 bases, the J end lost 4 bases, and 12 bases lay between the germline ends. Here the CDR3 reads CASSKDQVTGELFF. In DNA, the CDR3 is TGTGCCAGCAGCAAGGATCAGGTCACCGGGGAGCTGTTTTTT.

This clone was picked up a small number of times. The chain links TRBV5-4 to TRBJ2-5; weak D call: TRBD1 (5 bases). The length of the CDR3 is 13 residues. Germline V gives CDR1 SGHNT, CDR2 YYREEE (reference sequence). V was trimmed by 0 bases and J by 3 bases, leaving 6 bases between them. This chain's CDR3 is CASSLGREETQYF. CDR3 nucleotide sequence: TGTGCCAGCAGCTTGGGCAGGGAAGAGACCCAGTACTTC.

The V and J genes are TRBV3-1 (or the pseudogene TRBV3-2) and TRBJ1-6, with D perhaps TRBD1 (6 bases). V was trimmed by 6 bases and J by 7 bases, leaving 13 bases between them. The CDR3 is 14 amino acids. Looked up from germline, CDR1 is LGHDT and CDR2 is YNNKEL (reference sequence). Here the CDR3 DNA reads TGTGCCAGCAGGTACAGGGTAAACAATTCACCCCTCCACTTT. It specifies CASRYRVNNSPLHF.

This clone has just one count. The CDR3 region is CASRSGTSSQETQYF. In nucleotides, the CDR3 is TGTGCCAGCAGGTCGGGGACTAGCAGCCAAGAGACCCAGTACTTC. The rearrangement uses TRBV7-3 and TRBJ2-5, with 9 bases lining up with TRBD2. Germline CDR1 reads SGHTA; CDR2 reads FQGTGA. This CDR3 region has 15 residues. Trimming at V came to 6 bases and at J to 1 base, leaving 6 bases not matched to a gene.

The chain recombines TRBV7-3 with TRBJ2-2; D is possibly TRBD1 (7 bases). This CDR3 comprises 17 residues. Germline-derived CDR1 and CDR2 are SGHTA and FQGTGA. V was cut by 3 bases and J by 1 base, with 15 bases left in between. The CDR3 protein is CASSLQGGLWNTGELFF. CDR3 nucleotides: TGTGCCAGCAGCTTGCAGGGGGGCTTATGGAACACCGGGGAGCTGTTTTTT.

The CDR3 coding sequence is TGTGCCAGCAGTCGGAGAGACCCAGGGGCTGGGGCCAACGTCCTGACTTTC. Translated: CASSRRDPGAGANVLTF. The rearrangement links TRBV27 to TRBJ2-6; perhaps TRBD1 as D (6 bases). There are 17 residues in the CDR3. Trimming left V 5 bases short and J 2 bases short, with 16 bases between. Germline V gives CDR1 MNHEY, CDR2 SMNVEV (reference sequence). Variable domain in full (rest from reference TRBV27 and TRBJ2-6): EAQVTQNPRYLITVTGKKLTVTCSQNMNHEYMSWYRQDPGLGLRQIYYSMNVEVTDKGDVPEGYKVSRKEKRNFPLILESPSPNQTSLYFCASSRRDPGAGANVLTFGAGSRLTVL.

V is TRBV30 and J is TRBJ2-5; 9 bases agree with TRBD2. CDR3 size: 13 residues. The germline V gene encodes CDR1 GTSNPN and CDR2 SVGIG (reference sequence). V gave up 6 bases and J gave up 4 bases; unmatched junction bases: 6. The CDR3, as DNA: TGTGCCTGCCTGGGGCGGGGGGGAGAGACCCAGTACTTC. This translates into CACLGRGGETQYF. Complete variable domain (other parts from reference TRBV30 and TRBJ2-5): SQTIHQWPATLVQPVGSPLSLECTVEGTSNPNLYWYRQAAGRGLQLLFYSVGIGQISSEVPQNLSASRPQDRQFILSSKKLLLSDSGFYLCACLGRGGETQYFGPGTRLLVL.

Notes on this clone: At the DNA level, this CDR3 is encoded by other sequences in the same sample as well. In nucleotides, the CDR3 is TGTGCCAGCAGCCGACGGAGGCCTTACAATGAGCAGTTCTTC. Translation gives CASSRRRPYNEQFF. The V call is TRBV13, the J call TRBJ2-1; possible D gene TRBD2, 5 bases. CDR3 length: 14 amino acids. CDR1 and CDR2 from the germline V gene are PRHDT and FYEKMQ (reference sequence). V was cut by 5 bases and J by 4 bases, with 12 bases left in between.

The chain combines TRBV10-3 with TRBJ1-3, with D perhaps matching TRBD1 (6 bases). Germline V lookup: CDR1 ENHRY, CDR2 SYGVKD. Trimming shortened V by 11 bases and J by 4 bases, and 24 bases separated the two germline ends. The length of the CDR3 is 16 residues. The CDR3: CASTPQQGRSGNTIYF. Written as DNA, the CDR3 is TGTGCCTCGACCCCGCAACAGGGCCGGTCCGGAAACACCATATATTTT.

The chain recombines TRBV4-3 with TRBJ2-2, with D tentatively TRBD1 (7 bases). Trimming left V 1 base short and J 5 bases short, with 17 bases between. This CDR3 has 17 residues. Germline CDR1 LGHNA, CDR2 YSLEER. The DNA of the CDR3 is TGCGCCAGCAGCCAAGGCGGGGCAGGGGGTAAAACCGGGGAGCTGTTTTTT. It encodes CASSQGGAGGKTGELFF.

This chain links TRBV5-4 with TRBJ2-7, with D maybe TRBD1 (8 bases). This CDR3 has 14 residues. In germline, CDR1 is SGHNT, CDR2 YYREEE (reference sequence). Trimming pared 3 bases from V and 5 bases from J, leaving 15 bases between. CDR3 nucleotides: TGTGCCAGCAGCTCACAGGGGGGGGCCGACGAGCAGTACTTC. Amino acid sequence: CASSSQGGADEQYF.

The CDR3 DNA reads TGCGCCAGCAGCCAAGAGTCGAGCCTAGCCAAAAACATTCAGTACTTC. Translation gives CASSQESSLAKNIQYF. The rearrangement links TRBV4-1 to TRBJ2-4; D not resolved. The CDR3 runs to 16 residues. Germline V gene lookup returns CDR1 MGHRA and CDR2 YSYEKL. V lost 0 bases, J lost 0 bases, and 9 bases lay in between.

The chain employs TRBV30 and TRBJ1-6; TRBD1 might be the D (5 bases). Between the trimmed V and J ends, which lost 0 bases and 3 bases, there was a span of 9 bases. The CDR3 length is 15 residues. The germline V gene encodes CDR1 GTSNPN and CDR2 SVGIG (reference sequence). CDR3 residues: CAWSVGAVYNSPLHF. The CDR3 coding sequence is TGTGCCTGGAGTGTTGGGGCCGTCTATAATTCACCCCTCCACTTT.

CDR3 nucleotides: TGTGCCAGCAAAGTTAGCGGAGGTGGTTTAAGCTCCTACGAGCAGTACTTC. Translated, it gives CASKVSGGGLSSYEQYF. The chain employs TRBV28 and TRBJ2-7, with TRBD2 as a possible D gene (6 bases). This CDR3 comprises 17 residues. The V gene's germline CDR1 is MDHEN and CDR2 SYDVKM. V lost 7 bases to trimming and J lost 0 bases, with 22 bases between them.

This CDR3 reads CASRSGGHYGYTF. CDR3 sequence (DNA): TGTGCCAGCAGATCAGGGGGCCACTATGGCTACACCTTC. This sequence joins TRBV6-5 and TRBJ1-2; TRBD1 matches 8 bases. Germline CDR1 reads MNHEY; CDR2 reads SVGAGI. This CDR3 spans 13 amino acids. V shed 6 bases, J shed 3 bases, and the junction held 3 bases outside the gene matches.

CDR3 loop: CASSRSLAGGYNEQFF. The CDR3 DNA sequence: TGTGCCAGCAGCCGGTCCCTAGCGGGGGGGTACAATGAGCAGTTCTTC. This chain connects TRBV7-2 to TRBJ2-1, with 12 bases fitting TRBD2. The CDR3 runs to 16 residues. Germline V gives CDR1 SGHTA, CDR2 FQGNSA. Unmatched junction bases numbered 6, after V lost 5 bases and J lost 4 bases.

This clone came up once. The CDR3 DNA reads as TGTGCCAGCAGCTCCCAGTCGTCGGGTGAGCAGTTCTTC. This gives the protein CASSSQSSGEQFF. The chain has TRBV7-3 and TRBJ2-1; no clear D gene. CDR1 SGHTA and CDR2 FQGTGA come from the germline V gene. This CDR3 has 13 amino acids. Trimming took 4 bases from V and 9 from J, leaving 13 bases between them.

This chain connects TRBV5-5 to TRBJ2-1; TRBD1 is a possible D gene (7 bases). V lost 3 bases and J lost 1, with 11 bases in between. The CDR3 spans 15 residues. CDR1 is SGHKS, CDR2 YYEKEE, per germline (reference sequence). CDR3 DNA: TGTGCCAGCAGCTCCAGGGGGGAGTCCTACAATGAGCAGTTCTTC. Amino acids: CASSSRGESYNEQFF.

The J gene is TRBJ2-6, the V gene TRBV7-3; 8 bases line up with TRBD1. Germline loops: CDR1 SGHTA, CDR2 FQGTGA. The ends lost 5 bases at V and 2 bases at J; junction bases unmatched: 5. There are 16 residues in the CDR3. The CDR3: CASSQDRGTGANVLTF. DNA for the CDR3: TGTGCCAGCAGCCAAGACAGGGGTACTGGGGCCAACGTCCTGACTTTC.

This chain joins TRBV19 and TRBJ1-5, with 10 bases identical to TRBD1. Unmatched junction bases numbered 12, after V lost 5 bases and J lost 2 bases. CDR3 length: 18 amino acids. Germline V gene data show CDR1 as LNHDA and CDR2 as SQIVND (reference sequence). CDR3 sequence reads: CASSVRTGGVSGNQPQHF. The CDR3 DNA reads TGTGCCAGTAGTGTACGGACAGGGGGGGTTAGCGGCAATCAGCCCCAGCATTTT. Complete variable domain (other parts from reference TRBV19 and TRBJ1-5): DGGITQSPKYLFRKEGQNVTLSCEQNLNHDAMYWYRQDPGQGLRLIYYSQIVNDFQKGDIAEGYSVSREKKESFPLTVTSAQKNPTAFYLCASSVRTGGVSGNQPQHFGDGTRLSIL.

The V and J genes are TRBV5-1 and TRBJ1-1; D perhaps matches TRBD1 (6 bases). The ends were cut back, 4 bases at V and 1 base at J, with 14 bases in the middle. CDR1 is SGHRS, CDR2 YFSETQ, per germline. There are 15 residues in the CDR3. The CDR3 here is CASSTRQVGNTEAFF. The CDR3 DNA reads TGCGCCAGCAGCACCCGACAGGTGGGGAACACTGAAGCTTTCTTT.

The chain employs TRBV5-4 and TRBJ2-7; possible D gene TRBD1, 6 bases. The CDR3 has 15 amino acids. Germline values: CDR1 SGHNT, CDR2 YYREEE (reference sequence). Trimming pared 4 bases from V and 2 bases from J, leaving 16 bases between. The CDR3 coding sequence is TGTGCCAGCAGCGATATAACAGGGATAGCCTACGAGCAGTACTTC. Protein: CASSDITGIAYEQYF.

The V and J genes are TRBV19 and TRBJ1-1; D not resolved. Between the trimmed V and J ends, which lost 5 bases and 1 base, there was a span of 17 bases. Germline loops: CDR1 LNHDA, CDR2 SQIVND (reference sequence). The CDR3 covers 16 residues. DNA of the CDR3: TGTGCCAGTAGTCCCGATGCCCCGAGGAGGAACACTGAAGCTTTCTTT. This translates into CASSPDAPRRNTEAFF.

This CDR3 is CASSAPGGGNTGELFF. The CDR3 coding sequence is TGCGCCAGCAGCGCACCCGGGGGAGGGAACACCGGGGAGCTGTTTTTT. The V gene is TRBV5-1, the J gene TRBJ2-2; weak D call: TRBD2 (6 bases). Deletions cut 4 bases from V and 1 base from J, with 14 bases between. The germline V gene encodes CDR1 SGHRS and CDR2 YFSETQ. The CDR3 is 16 amino acids.

V is TRBV9 and J is TRBJ1-4; D remains unclear. The germline V gene has CDR1 SGDLS and CDR2 YYNGEE. V lost 6 bases to trimming and J lost 5 bases, with 20 bases between them. This CDR3 is 16 amino acids long. CDR3 DNA: TGTGCCAGCACCCCAGGCGTAGTCGGGAAAAATGAAAAACTGTTTTTT. Its translation: CASTPGVVGKNEKLFF.